This entry is about one TCR beta chain. Its antigen is still unknown. This specimen comes from a study of T-cell memory formation after mild COVID-19. TCRdb fed the 5' RACE reads into MiXCR, producing one record per CDR3 protein. The sample has 150,000 to 200,000 distinct CDR3 sequences, about 20% seen once; the top ten hold under 30%. Study findings and constraints: From day 15 to 85, contracting clones were balanced between CD4 and CD8, whereas later expanders leaned toward CD4+.

With V trimmed by 5 bases and J by 3 bases, 10 bases remained unmatched. The CDR3 covers 15 residues. Germline loops: CDR1 SGHTA, CDR2 FQGNSA. This chain uses TRBV7-2 with TRBJ2-7, with TRBD1 matching over 7 bases. The sequence was collected from an adult woman who had mild COVID-19 (a few samples of this study predate the infection). Cell type and time point are not known. The sequenced sample consisted of PBMCs or a T cell subset sorted from them (not recorded which). CDR3 sequence reads: CASSEPGQSFYEQYF. Written as DNA, the CDR3 is TGTGCCAGCAGCGAGCCGGGACAGAGTTTCTACGAGCAGTACTTC.